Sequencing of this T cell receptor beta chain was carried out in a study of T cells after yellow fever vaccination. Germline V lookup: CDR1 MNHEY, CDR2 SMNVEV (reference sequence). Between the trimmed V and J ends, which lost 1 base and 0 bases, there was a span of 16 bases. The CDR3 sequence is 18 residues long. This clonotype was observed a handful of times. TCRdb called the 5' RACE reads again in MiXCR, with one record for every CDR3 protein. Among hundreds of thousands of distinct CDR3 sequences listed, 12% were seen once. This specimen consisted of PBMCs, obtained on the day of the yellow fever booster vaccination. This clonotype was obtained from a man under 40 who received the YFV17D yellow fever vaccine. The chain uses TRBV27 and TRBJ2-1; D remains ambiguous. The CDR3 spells CASSLWRVGRSSYNEQFF. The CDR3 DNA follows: TGTGCCAGCAGTTTATGGCGAGTTGGGCGGAGCTCCTACAATGAGCAGTTCTTC.